Sequencing of this T cell receptor beta chain was carried out in a study of T cells in localized non-small cell lung cancer. Sequenced by immunoSEQ multiplex PCR; TCRdb stores in-frame clones only, minus some. The repertoire has around 96,000 clones, around 90% of them found once; the top ten carry roughly 4.3%. General observations from the study: Longer overall survival associated with higher blood T cell density; shorter survival with higher adjacent-lung clonality.

Details on this clone: The antigen is undetermined.

This CDR3 comprises 12 residues. The V end lost 7 bases, the J end lost 7 bases, and 8 bases lay between the germline ends. The germline V gene encodes CDR1 MNHEY and CDR2 SVGAGI. The source of this sequence is a woman between 40 and 69 years old with stage II squamous cell lung carcinoma. This material consisted of PBMCs, taken before any cancer treatment. The V gene is TRBV6-5, the J gene TRBJ1-6, with D perhaps matching TRBD1 (5 bases). The CDR3 reads CASKAGNSPLHF. The CDR3 DNA is TGTGCCAGCAAGGCAGGGAATTCACCCCTCCACTTT.